The TCR beta chain under discussion was sequenced for a study of read filtering for tumor transcriptome and immune sequencing (dated by TCRdb to the early 2020s). Background for the entire study: Of the patients in the cohort, around 17 were male and more than 12 were female, and their mean age was approximately 71 years, with a range of roughly 45 to 80. Under revised international staging, about 8 patients fell into R-ISS I, 16 into R-ISS II and roughly 7 into R-ISS III. After DNase treatment, whole-transcriptome libraries were prepared using the TruSeq RNA Access Library Prep Kit. Per sample, about 4 to 10.27 million TCR-region mapped reads were obtained with IR-seq, compared with only roughly 80 to 1273 with RNA-seq. Using the same bone marrow samples, the study ran both targeted immune repertoire sequencing and bulk whole-transcriptome sequencing and then compared the TCR repertoires from each method. A main aim was a read-filtering strategy for immune repertoire data, specifically whether clonotypes supported by a single read should be removed. What the work shows at the level of the full study, not this receptor alone: In IR-seq, 80% to 85% of clonotypes but approximately 3.6% of total reads were represented by single-read clonotypes, whereas in RNA-seq, 60% to 75% of clonotypes and around 45% of reads were represented by single-read clonotypes. IR-seq captured clonotypes at much higher depth and more reliably than RNA-seq, and smaller IR-seq throughput sufficed to identify most shared clonotypes. Rather than purified T cells, the sorted CD138-negative fraction was a mixed bone marrow immune population. Removing single-read clonotypes increased the correlation between IR-seq and RNA-seq shared clonotype proportions.

V is reduced by 6 bases and J by 7 bases, leaving a spacing of 13 bases between them. Spanning cysteine to phenylalanine, the CDR3 consists of 12 amino acids. The entry retains the CDR3 DNA only, 36 bases that are in frame from base 1. CDR1 DFQATT and CDR2 SNEGSKA are derived from the germline V gene (reference sequence). The table lists this clonotype with many counts. The specificity of this receptor is unknown. Within one base of it there is no much larger clone, and no base qualities were kept. The Immunoverse kit was used to build TCR libraries from 400 to 500 ng RNA, with molecular barcoded adaptors covering alpha/delta and beta/gamma chains. TCR library preparation was performed with the same RNA that was used for transcriptome sequencing. Sequencing of TCR libraries was carried out on an Illumina HiSeq 4000 with 2 x 150 cycles. From the authors' description of their analysis: Using MiXCR, which included quality filtering and error correction, TCR reads were aligned to human V, D, J and C references and then assembled into CDR3 clonotypes. The tcR package in R was used to analyze clonotype counts and gene usage diversity. Raw mapping reads were checked after the RNA-seq reads had been mapped by STAR aligner version 2.5.3a onto the human GRCh37 genome. IR-seq fastq files were randomly downsampled with Seqtk 1.3 to test the effect of sequencing depth on detected clonotypes. TCRdb handled the public reads itself, with Q25 trimming in fastp and clone calling in MiXCR, and kept productive beta chains. Rows are unified per CDR3 protein, each entry keeping the most common DNA and genes. The V and J calls here are based on TCRdb, not the publication. Within this sample are 100,000 to 150,000 distinct CDR3 sequences, with 10% to 15% of them counted one time only. Clones ranked in the top ten supply 11% of the sample.

Every patient had bone marrow sampled at the time of active disease. Bone marrow mononuclear cells were isolated by Ficoll-Hypaque density gradient centrifugation. Myeloma plasma cells were removed and CD138-negative cells were obtained by negative selection following labeling with CD138 magnetic microbeads on a MACS separator. The purity of the isolated cells was checked by flow cytometry with CD138 antibodies on an Attune NxT. Total RNA was extracted using TRIzol reagent and was quantified on a NanoDrop spectrophotometer. For each patient, paired RNA-seq and IR-seq were run on the CD138-negative bone marrow sample from that patient.

This TCR was recovered from a donor at least 40 years old with multiple myeloma. The sample consisted of a population of CD138-negative cells sorted from bone marrow. The cell subset or site tag for this specimen amounts to: bone marrow mononuclear cells depleted of CD138+ plasma/myeloma cells by negative magnetic selection. The sequence joins TRBV20-1 to TRBJ2-1; the D region possibly corresponds to TRBD1 (5 bases align). The CDR3 is CSADQTGNEQFF. The DNA sequence is given as TGCAGTGCCGACCAAACAGGTAATGAGCAGTTCTTC.